The subject of this entry is one T cell receptor beta chain. The antigen remains unidentified. This specimen comes from a study of post-analysis software for immune sequencing data. On the study more broadly: The disease courses spanned relapsing-remitting, secondary progressive and progressive-relapsing forms of multiple sclerosis.

Incorporated into the TCR beta cDNA libraries were unique molecular identifiers, which served to reduce PCR and sequencing biases. TCRdb reanalysed the PCR reads using MiXCR and keeps one entry per CDR3 protein. The sample carries roughly 570,000 distinct CDR3 sequences, about a third recorded once. Per the germline V gene, CDR1 is MNHEY and CDR2 is SVGAGI. CDR3 length: 13 residues. Study outcomes and limitations: Those with multiple sclerosis, the patient group, showed significantly lower normalized Chao1 diversity than controls. Elevated frequency relative to controls characterized four or five TRBV segments in patients, TRBV5-6, TRBV5-1 and TRBV20-1 among them. Samples prepared in the same batch strongly co-clustered by F measure.

This chain uses TRBV6-5 with TRBJ2-1, with D possibly matching TRBD2 (6 bases). This TCR derives from a girl between 2 and 17 years old with multiple sclerosis. Input material: blood. This CDR3 is CVASRESYNEQFF. CDR3 sequence (DNA): TGTGTCGCCTCTCGGGAGTCCTACAATGAGCAGTTCTTC.